This entry is about one T cell receptor beta chain. These data originate in a study of blood T cell repertoires in COVID-19. Study summary: The United States, Italy and Spain were the sources of the acute and convalescent COVID-19 samples. PBMCs, B-cell-depleted T cells, or T cells were the source of the cDNA or gDNA that made up the material.

As processed by the authors: Counts of nucleated cells, estimated from reference gene primer amplification, were obtained. The assay was immunoSEQ multiplex PCR, and TCRdb's table has in-frame clones only and misses some. The DNA was the basis for D and trimming; V, J and clone size are from that table. Here the sample spans around 130,000 clones, roughly four fifths being singletons. V was trimmed by 6 bases and J by 7 bases, leaving 15 bases between them. The CDR3 contains 14 residues. The germline CDR1 and CDR2 sequences are MGHRA and YSYEKL. The sequenced material came from peripheral blood. The receptor comes from a human donor in a cohort sampled during active COVID-19. The chain is built from TRBV4-1 and TRBJ1-4; a weak D match, TRBD1 (5 bases). The CDR3 sequence: CASRPGQGGEKLFF. The CDR3 bases are TGCGCCAGCAGACCGGGGCAGGGAGGTGAAAAACTGTTTTTT.